This T cell receptor (beta chain) was captured in a study of T cells in Graves' hyperthyroidism and ophthalmopathy. It was RNA transcripts that yielded the amplified TCR beta CDR3 regions. Using the HTBI primer set, a first-round RT-PCR was run on the TCR CDR3. TCRdb processed the multiplex PCR reads anew with MiXCR; each CDR3 protein has one entry. Among under 300,000 distinct CDR3 sequences listed, 22% were seen once. This clonotype was counted at least ten times. The CDR3 consists of 16 residues. The ends lost 5 bases at V and 2 bases at J; junction bases unmatched: 11. The J gene is TRBJ2-7, the V gene TRBV12-3 or TRBV12-4, with 8 bases lining up with TRBD1. The clonotype originates from a young man with Graves' ophthalmopathy. The source material was blood. In DNA, the CDR3 is TGTGCCAGCAGTCCGAGACAGGGGACGGGAACCTACGAGCAGTACTTC. The encoded protein is CASSPRQGTGTYEQYF.